Listed below are T cell receptor beta chains from one sample, sequenced in a study of blood T cell repertoires in COVID-19. The method was immunoSEQ multiplex PCR; TCRdb's version includes in-frame clones alone and lacks a portion of them. This sample has fewer than 200,000 clones, with roughly 83% found just once. The sample was PBMCs or T cells enriched from blood (not recorded which). The receptor source for this set is a woman in her forties or fifties who had recovered from COVID-19. Each CDR3 is given with its conserved first and last residue. D genes are given only for firm matches. Clone sizes are given selectively: once, few, many, or a class where the clone is expanded.

V,size,D,J,CDR3,DNA
TRBV30,-,TRBD2,TRBJ2-1,CAWSGGFSSYNEQFF,TGTGCCTGGAGCGGGGGGTTCAGCTCCTACAATGAGCAGTTCTTC
TRBV6-5,-,-,TRBJ2-1,CASSYGGPDNEQFF,TGTGCCAGCAGTTACGGAGGCCCCGACAATGAGCAGTTCTTC
TRBV7-8,once,-,TRBJ1-1,CASSLARRGVTEAFF,TGTGCCAGCAGCTTAGCGCGGCGGGGGGTTACTGAAGCTTTCTTT
TRBV7-9,once,-,TRBJ1-4,CASNQGSTAGNEKLFF,TGTGCCAGCAATCAGGGGTCAACGGCTGGTAATGAAAAACTGTTTTTT
TRBV6-5,-,TRBD2,TRBJ2-1,CASSYGPGLNNEQFF,TGTGCCAGCAGTTACGGGCCGGGACTAAACAATGAGCAGTTCTTC
TRBV30,-,TRBD1,TRBJ2-1,CAWSVTWDRQFF,TGTGCCTGGAGTGTAACGTGGGACAGGCAGTTCTTC
TRBV10-3,-,TRBD1,TRBJ1-1,CAISRSQGADLNTEAFF,TGTGCCATCAGCCGTTCACAGGGGGCGGATTTGAACACTGAAGCTTTCTTT
TRBV29-1,once,-,TRBJ1-2,CSVVQVSHGYTF,TGCAGCGTTGTACAGGTTTCCCATGGCTACACCTTC
TRBV19,-,-,TRBJ1-1,CASNTFRGAQGNTEAFF,TGTGCCAGTAACACCTTCCGGGGGGCACAGGGGAACACTGAAGCTTTCTTT
TRBV30,-,-,TRBJ1-2,CALREPHGYTF,TGTGCCTTGAGGGAGCCCCATGGCTACACCTTC
TRBV3-1/TRBV3-2,-,TRBD2,TRBJ2-5,CASSQRAGGPGETQYF,TGTGCCAGCAGCCAGCGAGCGGGAGGGCCGGGAGAGACCCAGTACTTC
TRBV11-2,few,TRBD2,TRBJ2-1,CASSLGTSDFMGEQFF,TGTGCCAGCAGCTTAGGGACTAGCGATTTTATGGGTGAGCAGTTCTTC
TRBV7-2,-,-,TRBJ2-5,CASSSSLSRETQYF,TGTGCCAGCAGCTCGTCACTATCCCGGGAGACCCAGTACTTC
TRBV2,-,TRBD1,TRBJ1-5,CASMRGRSPKQPQHF,TGTGCCAGCATGAGGGGGCGATCCCCTAAACAGCCCCAGCATTTT
TRBV7-9,-,TRBD1,TRBJ2-6,CASSQGATGANVLTF,TGTGCCAGCAGCCAGGGGGCAACAGGGGCCAACGTCCTGACTTTC
TRBV11-2,-,TRBD2,TRBJ2-1,CASSLAASGRAKSYNEQFF,TGTGCCAGCAGCTTAGCCGCTAGCGGGAGGGCCAAAAGTTACAATGAGCAGTTCTTC
TRBV5-6,once,TRBD2,TRBJ2-1,CASSSLTSGVGNEQFF,TGTGCCAGCAGCTCCCTAACTAGCGGGGTTGGGAATGAGCAGTTCTTC
TRBV28,-,-,TRBJ1-1,CASSVSTEAFF,TGTGCCAGCAGTGTCAGTACTGAAGCTTTCTTT
TRBV24-1,-,-,TRBJ2-5,CATSDQQVRSQETQYF,TGTGCCACCAGTGATCAACAGGTCCGTTCACAAGAGACCCAGTACTTC
TRBV7-9,once,-,TRBJ1-6,CASRSDTGWHSPLHF,TGTGCCAGCAGGTCAGATACAGGGTGGCATTCACCCCTCCACTTT
TRBV19,-,-,TRBJ1-1,CASSIDAGNAEAFF,TGTGCCAGTAGTATAGATGCAGGGAACGCTGAAGCTTTCTTT
TRBV7-2,-,-,TRBJ2-5,CASSLAGGGETQYF,TGTGCCAGCAGCTTGGCAGGGGGAGGAGAGACCCAGTACTTC
TRBV29-1,-,-,TRBJ1-5,CSVVLPLGRGVLGNQPQHF,TGCAGCGTCGTTTTGCCCCTGGGGCGTGGAGTCTTAGGCAATCAGCCCCAGCATTTT
TRBV24-1,-,TRBD2,TRBJ2-3,CATSDWNSGADTQYF,TGTGCCACCAGTGATTGGAATAGCGGGGCTGATACGCAGTATTTT
TRBV7-9,-,-,TRBJ1-2,CASSPGGVNYGYTF,TGTGCCAGCAGCCCCGGGGGGGTGAACTATGGCTACACCTTC
TRBV25-1,-,TRBD1,TRBJ2-4,CAVNPGQGNIQYF,TGTGCCGTGAACCCCGGACAGGGTAACATTCAGTACTTC
TRBV10-3,-,TRBD1,TRBJ1-5,CAISIDRGHQPQHF,TGTGCCATCAGTATAGACAGGGGGCATCAGCCCCAGCATTTT
TRBV2,few,-,TRBJ1-4,CASSDSGPEANEKLFF,TGTGCCAGCAGTGATTCCGGCCCCGAGGCTAATGAAAAACTGTTTTTT
TRBV6-5,-,-,TRBJ1-1,CASTPGSHGTEAFF,TGTGCCAGCACCCCGGGTAGTCACGGCACTGAAGCTTTCTTT
TRBV27,few,TRBD1,TRBJ1-2,CASSSRQGSTNYGYTF,TGTGCCAGCAGTTCAAGACAGGGGAGCACTAACTATGGCTACACCTTC
TRBV7-7,-,-,TRBJ2-1,CASSSNSRGSYNEQFF,TGTGCCAGCAGCTCAAATTCACGGGGTTCCTACAATGAGCAGTTCTTC
TRBV28,-,-,TRBJ2-5,CASMDNRMGGETQYF,TGTGCCAGCATGGATAACAGGATGGGCGGAGAGACCCAGTACTTC
TRBV7-8,-,-,TRBJ1-6,CASSLGGDNSPLHF,TGTGCCAGCAGCTTGGGAGGGGATAATTCACCCCTCCACTTT
TRBV18,-,TRBD2,TRBJ2-4,CASSPGGSGENIQYF,TGTGCCAGCTCACCGGGCGGGAGTGGGGAAAACATTCAGTACTTC
TRBV6-5,-,TRBD2,TRBJ2-2,CASRGSGGSGELFF,TGTGCCAGCAGGGGTAGCGGGGGCTCCGGGGAGCTGTTTTTT
TRBV6-5,many,TRBD1,TRBJ1-2,CASEPGQGFGYTF,TGTGCCAGCGAACCGGGACAGGGCTTTGGCTACACCTTC
TRBV7-6,-,TRBD1,TRBJ1-6,CASSLGVRTGGNSPLHF,TGTGCCAGCAGCTTAGGTGTCCGGACAGGTGGGAATTCACCCCTCCACTTT
TRBV4-1,-,TRBD1,TRBJ2-6,CASSDNRGGANVLTF,TGCGCCAGCAGCGACAACAGGGGAGGGGCCAACGTCCTGACTTTC